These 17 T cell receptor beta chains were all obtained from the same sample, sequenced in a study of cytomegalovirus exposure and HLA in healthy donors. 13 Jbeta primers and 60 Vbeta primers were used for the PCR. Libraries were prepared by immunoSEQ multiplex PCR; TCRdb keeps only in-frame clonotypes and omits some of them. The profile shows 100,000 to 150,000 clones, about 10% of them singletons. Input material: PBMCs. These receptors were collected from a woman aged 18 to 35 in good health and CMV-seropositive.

The CDR3 DNA sequence: TGCGCCAGCGGCGGTGGCTCGGGACAGGGTAAAGACGGCTACACCTTC. This encodes CASGGGSGQGKDGYTF. The chain links TRBV5-1 to TRBJ1-2, with 9 bases matching TRBD1. The germline V gene has CDR1 SGHRS and CDR2 YFSETQ. Trimming at V came to 7 bases and at J to 8 bases, leaving 18 bases not matched to a gene. There are 16 residues in the CDR3.

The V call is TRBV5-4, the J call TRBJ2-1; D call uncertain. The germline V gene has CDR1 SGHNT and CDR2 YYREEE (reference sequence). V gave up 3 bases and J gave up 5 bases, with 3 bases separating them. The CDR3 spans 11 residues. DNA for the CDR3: TGTGCCAGCAGCTCAAACAATGAGCAGTTCTTC. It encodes CASSSNNEQFF.

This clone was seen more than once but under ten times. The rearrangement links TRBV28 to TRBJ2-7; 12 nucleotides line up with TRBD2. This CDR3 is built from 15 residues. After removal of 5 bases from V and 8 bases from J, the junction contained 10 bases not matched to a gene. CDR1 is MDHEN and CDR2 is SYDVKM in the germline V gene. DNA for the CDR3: TGTGCCAGCAGTCCTTCTAGCGGGAGGGTAGTCAAGCAGTACTTC. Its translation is CASSPSSGRVVKQYF.

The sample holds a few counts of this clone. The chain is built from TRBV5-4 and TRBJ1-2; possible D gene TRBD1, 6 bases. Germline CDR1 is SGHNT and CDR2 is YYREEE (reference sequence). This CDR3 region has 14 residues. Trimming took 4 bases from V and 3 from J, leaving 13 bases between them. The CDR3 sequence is CASSPATGYYGYTF. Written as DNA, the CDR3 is TGTGCCAGCAGCCCAGCTACAGGGTACTATGGCTACACCTTC.

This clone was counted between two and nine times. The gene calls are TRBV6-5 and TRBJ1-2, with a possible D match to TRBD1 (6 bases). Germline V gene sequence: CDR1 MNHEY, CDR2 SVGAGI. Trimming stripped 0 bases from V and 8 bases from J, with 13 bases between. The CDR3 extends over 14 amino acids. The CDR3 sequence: CASSYSALQGGYTF. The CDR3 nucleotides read TGTGCCAGCAGTTACTCGGCCCTACAGGGAGGCTACACCTTC.

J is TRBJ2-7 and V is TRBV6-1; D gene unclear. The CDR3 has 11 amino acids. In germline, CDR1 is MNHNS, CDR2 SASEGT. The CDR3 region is CVTSDGYEQYF. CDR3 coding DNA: TGTGTAACGAGCGACGGCTACGAGCAGTACTTC.

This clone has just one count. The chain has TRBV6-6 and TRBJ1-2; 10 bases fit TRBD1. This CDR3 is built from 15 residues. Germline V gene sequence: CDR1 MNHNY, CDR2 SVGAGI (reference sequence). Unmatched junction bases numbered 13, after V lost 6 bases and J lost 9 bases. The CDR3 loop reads CASSRGQGGIWSYTF. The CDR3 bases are TGTGCCAGCAGCCGTGGACAGGGGGGGATCTGGAGCTACACCTTC.

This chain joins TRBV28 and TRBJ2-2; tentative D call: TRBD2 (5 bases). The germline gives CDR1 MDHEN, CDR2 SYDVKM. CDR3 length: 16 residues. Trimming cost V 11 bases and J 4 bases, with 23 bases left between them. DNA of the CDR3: TGTGCCGGCCTAGGAGGCGGAGGAGGCTCCACCGGGGAGCTGTTTTTT. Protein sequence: CAGLGGGGGSTGELFF.

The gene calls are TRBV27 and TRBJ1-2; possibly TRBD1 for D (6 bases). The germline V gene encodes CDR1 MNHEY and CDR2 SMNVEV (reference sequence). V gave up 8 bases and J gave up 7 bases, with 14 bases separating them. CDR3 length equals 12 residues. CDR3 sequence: CASRTGSGGYTF. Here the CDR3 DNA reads TGTGCCAGCCGTACAGGGTCGGGTGGCTACACCTTC.

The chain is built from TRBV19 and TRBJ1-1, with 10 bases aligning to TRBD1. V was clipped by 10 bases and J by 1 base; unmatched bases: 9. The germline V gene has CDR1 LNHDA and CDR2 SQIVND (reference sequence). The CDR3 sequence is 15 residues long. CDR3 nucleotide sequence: TGTGCCACTACGACAGGGGGCGCGGGGAACACTGAAGCTTTCTTT. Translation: CATTTGGAGNTEAFF.

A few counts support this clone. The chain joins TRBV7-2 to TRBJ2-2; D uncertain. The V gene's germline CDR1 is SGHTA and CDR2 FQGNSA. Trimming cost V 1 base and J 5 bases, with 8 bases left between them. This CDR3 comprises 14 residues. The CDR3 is CASSLGQPTGELFF. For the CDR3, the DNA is TGTGCCAGCAGCTTAGGGCAACCGACCGGGGAGCTGTTTTTT.

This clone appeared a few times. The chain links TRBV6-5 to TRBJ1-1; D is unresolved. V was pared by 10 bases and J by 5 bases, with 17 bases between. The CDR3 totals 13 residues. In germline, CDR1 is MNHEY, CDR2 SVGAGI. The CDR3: CATKYSGGTEAFF. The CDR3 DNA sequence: TGTGCCACCAAGTACAGCGGTGGGACTGAAGCTTTCTTT.

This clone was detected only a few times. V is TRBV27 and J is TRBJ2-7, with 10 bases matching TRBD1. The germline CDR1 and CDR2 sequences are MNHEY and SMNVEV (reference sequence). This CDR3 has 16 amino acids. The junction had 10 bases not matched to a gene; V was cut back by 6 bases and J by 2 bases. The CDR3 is CASSPLDRGRPYEQYF. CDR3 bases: TGTGCCAGCAGCCCTTTAGACAGGGGGCGCCCCTACGAGCAGTACTTC.

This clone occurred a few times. The CDR3 DNA is TGTGCCAGCAGTTTGGAGTTAACGAATCAGCCCCAGCATTTT. This encodes CASSLELTNQPQHF. This chain joins TRBV28 and TRBJ1-5; no firm D call. Germline V gives CDR1 MDHEN, CDR2 SYDVKM. The CDR3 is 14 residues long. Trimming took 3 bases from V and 4 from J, leaving 10 bases between them.

This CDR3 is CASSIGLRGVDYEQYF. The DNA of the CDR3 is TGTGCCAGTAGTATTGGTTTAAGGGGCGTAGACTACGAGCAGTACTTC. This chain links TRBV19 with TRBJ2-7; D perhaps matches TRBD1 (5 bases). This CDR3 is 16 amino acids long. V lost 3 bases, J lost 3 bases, and 18 bases lay in between. Germline values: CDR1 LNHDA, CDR2 SQIVND (reference sequence).

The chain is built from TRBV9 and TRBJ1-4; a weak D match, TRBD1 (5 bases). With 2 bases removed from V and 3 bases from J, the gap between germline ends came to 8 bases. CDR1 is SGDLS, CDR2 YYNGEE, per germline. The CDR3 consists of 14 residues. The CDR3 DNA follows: TGTGCCAGCAGCGTCGACAGCTCTAATGAAAAACTGTTTTTT. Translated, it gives CASSVDSSNEKLFF.

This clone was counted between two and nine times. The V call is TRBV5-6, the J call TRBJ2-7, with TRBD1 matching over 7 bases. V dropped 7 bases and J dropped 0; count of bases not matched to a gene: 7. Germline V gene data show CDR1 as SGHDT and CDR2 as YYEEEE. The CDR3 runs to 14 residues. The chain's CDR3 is CASRLTGDSYEQYF. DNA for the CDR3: TGTGCCAGCCGTCTAACAGGGGACTCCTACGAGCAGTACTTC.